The source of this TCR beta chain is a study of early T cells in non-severe SARS-CoV-2 infection. Turning to the study itself: Sequenced material consisted of bulk RNA (from unsorted whole blood), and chains were unpaired.

V was trimmed by 4 bases and J by 10 bases, leaving 9 bases between them. Germline CDR1 and CDR2: SGHNT and YYREEE (reference sequence). This CDR3 comprises 11 residues. This clonotype appeared many times. The antigen remains undetermined. Unique molecular identifiers were added to individual cDNA molecules. Each CDR3 protein gets one entry after TCRdb re-called the 5' RACE reads with MiXCR. The repertoire holds approximately 31,000 distinct CDR3 sequences, with roughly 7.2% as singletons. Study observations and caveats: Private and CD4 specificities were missed by VDJdb matching, which favored anti-spike CD8 responses.

The chain uses TRBV5-4 and TRBJ2-1; no firm D call. This clonotype originated in an adult who was a healthcare worker with PCR-confirmed SARS-CoV-2 infection or an uninfected control (not recorded which). The sequencing sample was made of whole blood. CDR3 sequence (DNA): TGTGCCAGCAGCAAATCCGAGGAGCAGTTCTTC. Its translation: CASSKSEEQFF. Supplemented by reference TRBV5-4 and TRBJ2-1, the full variable domain reads ETGVTQSPTHLIKTRGQQVTLRCSSQSGHNTVSWYQQALGQGPQFIFQYYREEENGRGNFPPRFSGLQFPNYSSELNVNALELDDSALYLCASSKSEEQFFGPGTRLTVL.